This T cell receptor (beta chain) was identified in a study of T-cell memory formation after mild COVID-19. Using constant-segment primers, 5'RACE produced TCR alpha and TCR beta cDNA libraries carrying sample barcodes and UMIs. MiXCR was run by TCRdb on the 5' RACE reads, yielding one entry per CDR3 protein. The table records about 100,000 distinct CDR3 sequences, over 13% of them present only once. To note about this clonotype: What it binds is not known.

General observations from the study: Later expanders leaned toward CD4+, whereas clones contracting from day 15 to 85 were balanced CD4/CD8.

Losses at the gene ends were 2 bases for V and 0 bases for J; bases not matched to a gene: 3. The germline CDR1 and CDR2 sequences are SGHRS and YFSETQ. The CDR3 length is 15 residues. The sequence came from a man younger than 30 who had mild COVID-19 (a few samples of this study predate the infection). Cell type and time point are not known. This sequence joins TRBV5-1 and TRBJ2-3, with 7 positions matching TRBD1. Material: PBMCs or a T cell subset sorted from them (not recorded which). Here the CDR3 DNA reads TGCGCCAGCAGCTTTGAGGGGGCCAGCACAGATACGCAGTATTTT. This gives the protein CASSFEGASTDTQYF.